These 20 T cell receptor beta chains were sequenced from one sample in a study of blood T cells in healthy people across ages. Primed by a sample-barcoded 5' primer and a J-beta primer mix, a second PCR proceeded for roughly 6 to 12 cycles. TCRdb passed the 5' RACE reads through MiXCR, listing each CDR3 protein once. The repertoire holds 900,000 to 950,000 distinct CDR3 sequences, with approximately 32% as singletons. In addition, the sample was reused for a study of T cells of mothers and their children.

Sequences were obtained from blood. These TCRs come from a woman aged 40 to 50 in good health.

This clonotype is a singleton in its sample. A read error is possible here, since a much larger clone lies one base away. The J gene is TRBJ2-1, the V gene TRBV5-1, with D hard to call. This CDR3 region has 16 residues. Looked up from germline, CDR1 is SGHRS and CDR2 is YFSETQ. The CDR3 nucleotides read TGCGCCAGCAGCAAGGGATTATATAGCTCCTACGATGAGCAGTTCTTC. Amino acid sequence: CASSKGLYSSYDEQFF.

CDR3 region: CASRGTGLSTDTQYF. In DNA form, the CDR3 reads TGTGCCAGCAGGGGGACAGGGCTTAGCACAGATACGCAGTATTTT. V usage is TRBV12-3 or TRBV12-4 and J usage is TRBJ2-3; 9 bases are shared with TRBD1. Unmatched junction bases numbered 4, after V lost 6 bases and J lost 0 bases. CDR3 size: 15 residues.

This clonotype appeared a few times. This chain joins TRBV3-1 and TRBJ2-1, with 10 bases that match TRBD2. The CDR3 has 17 amino acids. Germline CDR1 LGHDT, CDR2 YNNKEL (reference sequence). Trimming cost V 2 bases and J 10 bases; bases outside gene matches: 14. The CDR3 is CASSQLAGAPRGGEQFF. The DNA for the CDR3 is TGTGCCAGCAGCCAACTAGCGGGGGCCCCTCGTGGGGGGGAGCAGTTCTTC.

The rearrangement links TRBV27 to TRBJ2-3; 10 nucleotides align to TRBD2. Germline-derived CDR1 and CDR2 are MNHEY and SMNVEV (reference sequence). The ends lost 5 bases at V and 4 bases at J; junction bases unmatched: 9. The CDR3 is made up of 16 amino acids. Here the CDR3 reads CASSPQLAGIADTQYF. For the CDR3, the DNA is TGTGCCAGCAGTCCTCAACTAGCGGGGATTGCAGATACGCAGTATTTT.

The chain recombines TRBV7-2 with TRBJ2-3, with 16 bases matching TRBD2. The CDR3 consists of 18 residues. Trimming cost V 6 bases and J 4 bases; bases outside gene matches: 10. The germline CDR1 and CDR2 sequences are SGHTA and FQGNSA. Written as DNA, the CDR3 is TGTGCCAGCAGGCCGGGACTAGCGGGGGGGTTAGTGGCAGATACGCAGTATTTT. The encoded protein is CASRPGLAGGLVADTQYF.

V and J are TRBV9 and TRBJ2-1; maybe TRBD1 (5 bases). Trimming took off 1 base at V and 3 bases at J, with 11 bases between the two ends. This CDR3 has 15 amino acids. Germline CDR1 is SGDLS and CDR2 is YYNGEE. CDR3 nucleotides: TGTGCCAGCAGCGTACGCGACAGAATCTACAATGAGCAGTTCTTC. The encoded protein is CASSVRDRIYNEQFF.

This clonotype was detected many times. The V and J genes are TRBV21-1 and TRBJ2-5; the table's TRBD1 call for D was not verified on the DNA. TRBV21-1 is noted as a pseudogene. This CDR3 region has 15 residues. The CDR3 here is CASSKVGVEQETQYF. The CDR3, as DNA: TGTGCCAGCAGCAAAGTGGGCGTAGAGCAAGAGACCCAGTACTTC.

Concerning this clonotype: A single base separates this from a much larger clone, so it may be a read error. The chain recombines TRBV5-5 with TRBJ2-1; weak D call: TRBD2 (7 bases). The CDR3 covers 18 residues. The germline V gene encodes CDR1 SGHKS and CDR2 YYEKEE (reference sequence). The CDR3 reads CAGSLVRGGGSSYNEQFF. Written as DNA, the CDR3 is TGTGCCGGCAGCTTGGTGCGCGGGGGCGGCAGCTCCTACAATGAGCAGTTCTTC.

As to this clonotype: At one boundary the junction diverges from the germline segment, which might be a read error. The rearrangement links TRBV29-1 to TRBJ2-3; 7 nucleotides agree with TRBD2. This CDR3 is built from 15 residues. Germline values: CDR1 SQVTM, CDR2 ANQGSEA. CDR3 DNA: TGCAGCGTTGAAGGGTTATTTAGCGGGCGAGATGCGCAGTATTTT. Encoded protein: CSVEGLFSGRDAQYF.

This sequence joins TRBV20-1 and TRBJ1-6; D is undetermined. V gave up 0 bases and J gave up 16 bases, with 19 bases separating them. Germline V gives CDR1 DFQATT, CDR2 SNEGSKA (reference sequence). The CDR3 has 14 amino acids. The CDR3 reads CSAREPDSSIGLHF. CDR3 DNA: TGCAGTGCTAGAGAGCCGGATTCGTCGATTGGGCTCCACTTT.

This clonotype was seen more than once but under ten times. This chain links TRBV28 with TRBJ2-5, with 10 nucleotides matching TRBD2. The CDR3 is 15 amino acids. The germline V gene encodes CDR1 MDHEN and CDR2 SYDVKM. V was clipped by 8 bases and J by 4 bases; unmatched bases: 10. CDR3 sequence reads: CASHLSGGAGETQYF. The CDR3 DNA reads as TGTGCCAGCCACCTCAGCGGGGGGGCGGGAGAGACCCAGTACTTC.

V gene TRBV28 combines with J gene TRBJ1-2; TRBD1 matches 7 bases. The CDR3 runs 13 residues. From germline, CDR1 is MDHEN and CDR2 SYDVKM. Trimming took 7 bases from V and 4 from J; bases not matched to a gene: 6. CDR3 amino acids: CASTAGQSYGYTF. The CDR3, as DNA: TGTGCCAGCACCGCGGGACAGTCCTATGGCTACACCTTC.

On this clonotype itself: At one boundary the junction diverges from the germline segment, which might be a read error. The chain couples TRBV4-1 to TRBJ2-3, with 7 bases aligning to TRBD1. This CDR3 contains 16 residues. The V gene's germline CDR1 is MGHRA and CDR2 YSYEKL. The CDR3 nucleotides are TGCGCCAGCAGCCAAGTAGAAGGGGGCGCCAGAGATGCGCAGTATTTT. Translation gives CASSQVEGGARDAQYF.

This clonotype has at least ten counts. This chain joins TRBV6-1 and TRBJ2-1; D gene ambiguous. The germline gives CDR1 MNHNS, CDR2 SASEGT. The CDR3 totals 13 residues. V was cut by 5 bases and J by 4 bases, with 9 bases left in between. The chain's CDR3 is CASSRVRYNEQFF. The CDR3 bases are TGTGCCAGCAGTAGGGTCCGATACAATGAGCAGTTCTTC.

This clonotype has ten or more counts. In nucleotides, the CDR3 is TGCAGTGCTAGAGTGGAGAGTACGGCCCCGAATTCACCCCTCCACTTT. Encoded protein: CSARVESTAPNSPLHF. The chain carries TRBV20-1 and TRBJ1-6; no firm D call. V dropped 1 base and J dropped 7 bases, with 17 bases sitting between them. The length of the CDR3 is 16 residues. The germline gives CDR1 DFQATT, CDR2 SNEGSKA (reference sequence).

A remark on this clonotype: A much larger clone sits a single nucleotide away, making a read error possible. The rearrangement uses TRBV10-3 and TRBJ1-2; no clear D. Germline V gene lookup returns CDR1 ENHRY and CDR2 SYGVKD. Trimming removed 4 bases at V and 4 bases at J, with 13 bases between. The CDR3 extends over 14 amino acids. This CDR3 is CAISGSAELYGYTF. The CDR3 region has the DNA TGTGCCATCAGTGGCTCGGCAGAGCTCTATGGCTACACCTTC.

This chain's CDR3 is CASSPRGQAGSYGYTF. As DNA, the CDR3 is TGTGCCAGCAGCCCAAGGGGACAGGCGGGAAGCTATGGCTACACCTTC. The chain uses TRBV14 and TRBJ1-2; 8 positions agree with TRBD1. V lost 4 bases and J lost 4; bases outside the gene matches: 11. CDR1 SGHDN and CDR2 FVKESK come from the germline V gene. The CDR3 is 16 amino acids.

The J gene is TRBJ1-6, the V gene TRBV20-1, with D uncertain. Trimming removed 3 bases from V and 1 base from J, with 16 bases in between. Germline-derived CDR1 and CDR2 are DFQATT and SNEGSKA (reference sequence). The CDR3 is 17 amino acids. The CDR3 DNA follows: TGCAGTGCTAGTTTGCGGTTTCGAAGATCCTATAATTCACCCCTCCACTTT. This codes for CSASLRFRRSYNSPLHF.

This clonotype appeared many times. This chain joins TRBV7-3 and TRBJ2-1; the D gene could be TRBD1 or TRBD2 (5 bases each). Trimming removed 5 bases from V and 3 bases from J, with 14 bases in between. Germline values: CDR1 SGHTA, CDR2 FQGTGA. This CDR3 is built from 15 residues. The CDR3 DNA is TGTGCCAGCAGCCAAGCCGGGACCCACTACAATGAGCAGTTCTTC. Protein: CASSQAGTHYNEQFF. The whole variable domain, remainder taken from reference TRBV7-3 and TRBJ2-1, is GAGVSQTPSNKVTEKGKYVELRCDPISGHTALYWYRQSLGQGPEFLIYFQGTGAADDSGLPNDRFFAVRPEGSVSTLKIQRTERGDSAVYLCASSQAGTHYNEQFFGPGTRLTVL.

This clonotype occurred many times. The J gene is TRBJ1-2, the V gene TRBV12-3 or TRBV12-4; D possibly corresponds to TRBD1 (5 bases). V was pared by 3 bases and J by 8 bases, with 10 bases between. The CDR3 length is 12 residues. The CDR3 nucleotides are TGTGCCAGCAGTTTGAGGGGATGGGGCTACACCTTC. Its protein product is CASSLRGWGYTF.